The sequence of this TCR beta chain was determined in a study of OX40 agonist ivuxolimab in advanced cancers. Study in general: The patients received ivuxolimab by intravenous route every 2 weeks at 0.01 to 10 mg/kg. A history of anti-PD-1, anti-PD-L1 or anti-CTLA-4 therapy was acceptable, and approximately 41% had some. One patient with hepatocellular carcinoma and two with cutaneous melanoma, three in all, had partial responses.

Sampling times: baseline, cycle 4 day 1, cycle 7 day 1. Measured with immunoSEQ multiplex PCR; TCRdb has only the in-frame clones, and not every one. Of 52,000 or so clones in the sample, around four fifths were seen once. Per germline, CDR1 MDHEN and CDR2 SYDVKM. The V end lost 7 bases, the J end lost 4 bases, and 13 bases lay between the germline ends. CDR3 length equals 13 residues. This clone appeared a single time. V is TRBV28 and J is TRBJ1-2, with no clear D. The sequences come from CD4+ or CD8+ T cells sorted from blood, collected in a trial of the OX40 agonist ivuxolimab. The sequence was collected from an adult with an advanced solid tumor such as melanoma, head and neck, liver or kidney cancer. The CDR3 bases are TGTGCCAGCACTCCCCCTGATACCTATGGCTACACCTTC. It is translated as CASTPPDTYGYTF.